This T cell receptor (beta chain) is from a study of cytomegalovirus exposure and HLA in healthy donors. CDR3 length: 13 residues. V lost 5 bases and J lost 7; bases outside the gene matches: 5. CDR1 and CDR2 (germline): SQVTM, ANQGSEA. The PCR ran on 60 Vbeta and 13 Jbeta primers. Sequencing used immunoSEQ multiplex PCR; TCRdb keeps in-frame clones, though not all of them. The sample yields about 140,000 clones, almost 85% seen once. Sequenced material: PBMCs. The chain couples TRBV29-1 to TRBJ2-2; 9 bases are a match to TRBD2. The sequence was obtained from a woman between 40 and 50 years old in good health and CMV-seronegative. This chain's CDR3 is CSVWREGGGELFF. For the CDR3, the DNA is TGCAGCGTTTGGCGGGAGGGCGGCGGGGAGCTGTTTTTT.